Included here is one TCR beta chain sequence, with context. It has no known antigen specificity. No much larger clonotype is one base removed from it; base qualities were not supplied. This specimen belongs to a study of lymphopenia after photon versus proton radiotherapy (dated by TCRdb to about 2019). In terms of the full investigation: The immunological effects of photon versus proton radiation therapy were compared in patients with gastrointestinal tumors who developed high-grade lymphopenia. The roughly 21 patients in the cohort had gastrointestinal tumors, were treated with either photon or proton therapy, and subsequently developed lymphopenia. The study was designed to characterize how the impact on the immune system differs between the two radiation modalities. Here is what the overall study found, with its caveats: Relative stability during treatment was observed in proton-treated patients, whereas loss of naive T cells and TCR diversity and gain of effector/memory populations were observed in photon-treated patients. After the lymphocyte count nadir, photon-treated repertoires showed oligoclonal expansion, especially of CD8+ Temra cells, which drove the drop in diversity. The authors looked at the survival association only in patients who died, and they framed better survival with proton therapy as a possibility rather than a demonstrated result. Among patients across the cohort who died, overall survival time showed an inverse correlation with a larger post-nadir drop in TCR diversity.

In the germline V gene (reference sequence), CDR1 corresponds to LNHDA and CDR2 to SQIVND. Trimming costs V 6 bases and J 6 bases, and their ends lie 11 bases apart. Taken from cysteine to phenylalanine, the CDR3 has 13 residues. The sequence is cut down to CDR3 DNA, 39 bases in frame from base 1. Preparation of the library involved the immunoSEQ multiplex PCR assay. T cell repertoires were profiled by deep sequencing of rearranged TCR beta loci, alongside multiparametric flow cytometry. The table was pulled from immuneACCESS by TCRdb, which kept in-frame rearrangements only. Such tables lose some clones; where checked, under half of the loss comes from unresolved V genes, and the rest has no known cause. The sample records about 39,000 clones, about 90% of which are singletons. Approximately 16% of the sample is in the top ten clones.

The V and J segments used are TRBV19 and TRBJ2-2; the D region possibly corresponds to TRBD2 (6 bases align). The sample in question was peripheral blood, obtained from a patient treated with photon-based radiotherapy. The TCR originated in a man aged 55 to 70 with cholangiocarcinoma. The base sequence is TGTGCCAGTAGCCGACCGGGGGCCGGGGAGCTGTTTTTT. Translation gives CASSRPGAGELFF. The variable domain in full, with residues beyond the CDR3 obtained from the reference TRBV19 and TRBJ2-2 genes, is DGGITQSPKYLFRKEGQNVTLSCEQNLNHDAMYWYRQDPGQGLRLIYYSQIVNDFQKGDIAEGYSVSREKKESFPLTVTSAQKNPTAFYLCASSRPGAGELFFGEGSRLTVL.